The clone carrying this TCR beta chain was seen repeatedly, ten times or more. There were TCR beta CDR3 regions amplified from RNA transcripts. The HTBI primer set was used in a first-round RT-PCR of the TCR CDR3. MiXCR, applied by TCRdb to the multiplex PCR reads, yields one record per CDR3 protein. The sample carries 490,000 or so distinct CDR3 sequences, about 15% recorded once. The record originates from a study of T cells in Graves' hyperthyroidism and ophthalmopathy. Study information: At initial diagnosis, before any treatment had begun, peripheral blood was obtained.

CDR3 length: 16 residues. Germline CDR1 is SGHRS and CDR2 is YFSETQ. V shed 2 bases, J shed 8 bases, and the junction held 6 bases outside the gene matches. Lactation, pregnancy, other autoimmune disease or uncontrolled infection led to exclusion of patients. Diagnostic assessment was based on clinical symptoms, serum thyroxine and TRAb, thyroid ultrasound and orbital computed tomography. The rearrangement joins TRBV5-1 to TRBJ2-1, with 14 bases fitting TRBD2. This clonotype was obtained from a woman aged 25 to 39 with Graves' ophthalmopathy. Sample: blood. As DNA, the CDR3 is TGCGCCAGCAGCTTTGGACTAGCGGGAGGACTCCATGAGCAGTTCTTC. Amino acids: CASSFGLAGGLHEQFF.